Listed below are T cell receptor beta chains from one sample, sequenced in a study of patients and donors after allogeneic stem cell transplantation. TCRdb processed the RT-PCR reads anew with MiXCR; each CDR3 protein has one entry. The repertoire holds 400,000 to 450,000 distinct CDR3 sequences, with roughly 17% as singletons. Sequencing was performed on blood, either unsorted or a sorted T cell fraction (not recorded which). Receptor source: a human donor who was either an allogeneic HSCT recipient or a stem cell or donor lymphocyte infusion donor (not recorded which). It is not recorded whose cells these are; they may come from a transplant donor. Both conserved end residues are part of each CDR3. A D gene is named only where the DNA matches it firmly. For some rows the clone size is stated as once, few or many, or as a class when expanded; others skip it.

clone size: few
J gene: TRBJ1-1
D gene: NA
V gene: TRBV4-1
CDR3 protein: CASSQDTGAGVAFF
CDR3 DNA: TGCGCCAGCAGCCAAGACACAGGCGCCGGGGTAGCTTTCTTT

clone size: NA
J gene: TRBJ2-3
D gene: TRBD1
V gene: TRBV2
CDR3 protein: CASTSNGDRGGRDTQYF
CDR3 DNA: TGTGCCAGCACCTCGAATGGGGACAGGGGGGGAAGAGATACGCAGTATTTT

clone size: many
J gene: TRBJ2-7
D gene: TRBD1
V gene: TRBV5-1
CDR3 protein: CASSPRGGPLRGQYF
CDR3 DNA: TGCGCCAGCAGCCCCCGAGGGGGCCCTCTACGTGGGCAGTACTTC

clone size: few
J gene: TRBJ1-2
D gene: NA
V gene: TRBV5-6
CDR3 protein: CASSPGRIYGYTF
CDR3 DNA: TGTGCCAGCAGCCCAGGACGAATCTATGGCTACACCTTC

clone size: many
J gene: TRBJ1-5
D gene: NA
V gene: TRBV20-1
CDR3 protein: CSAREGVAQPQHF
CDR3 DNA: TGCAGTGCTAGAGAGGGGGTTGCTCAGCCCCAGCATTTT

clone size: few
J gene: TRBJ2-3
D gene: NA
V gene: TRBV7-3
CDR3 protein: CASSLAGSGDTQYF
CDR3 DNA: TGTGCCAGCAGCTTAGCCGGGAGCGGAGATACGCAGTATTTT

clone size: NA
J gene: TRBJ1-1
D gene: TRBD1
V gene: TRBV10-3
CDR3 protein: CALRQGLNTEAFF
CDR3 DNA: TGTGCCCTGCGACAGGGCTTGAACACTGAAGCTTTCTTT

clone size: NA
J gene: TRBJ2-1
D gene: TRBD1
V gene: TRBV5-1
CDR3 protein: CASSLRQGSSYNEQFF
CDR3 DNA: TGCGCCAGCAGCCTCCGACAGGGGAGCTCCTACAATGAGCAGTTCTTC

clone size: NA
J gene: TRBJ1-2
D gene: TRBD1
V gene: TRBV12-3/TRBV12-4
CDR3 protein: CASRTGGGGYTF
CDR3 DNA: TGTGCCAGCAGGACAGGGGGCGGCGGCTACACCTTC

clone size: few
J gene: TRBJ2-7
D gene: NA
V gene: TRBV5-5
CDR3 protein: CASSLDPGFMYEQYF
CDR3 DNA: TGTGCCAGCAGCTTGGATCCAGGGTTTATGTACGAGCAGTACTTC

clone size: NA
J gene: TRBJ2-3
D gene: NA
V gene: TRBV7-9
CDR3 protein: CASRRQGDTQYF
CDR3 DNA: TGTGCCAGCAGGCGACAAGGGGATACGCAGTATTTT

clone size: few
J gene: TRBJ2-7
D gene: TRBD2
V gene: TRBV14
CDR3 protein: CASSHLGTSSNEQYF
CDR3 DNA: TGTGCCAGCAGCCACCTTGGGACTAGCAGCAACGAGCAGTACTTC

clone size: NA
J gene: TRBJ1-1
D gene: NA
V gene: TRBV20-1
CDR3 protein: CSARDTWGEAFF
CDR3 DNA: TGCAGTGCTAGGGACACGTGGGGAGAAGCTTTCTTT

clone size: NA
J gene: TRBJ2-7
D gene: NA
V gene: TRBV6-1
CDR3 protein: CASTFARDLQEQYF
CDR3 DNA: TGTGCCAGCACCTTCGCCCGGGACTTACAAGAGCAGTACTTC

clone size: NA
J gene: TRBJ2-7
D gene: TRBD1
V gene: TRBV29-1
CDR3 protein: CSVVGDAGTVAYEQYF
CDR3 DNA: TGCAGCGTTGTGGGGGACGCCGGGACAGTCGCCTACGAGCAGTACTTC

clone size: NA
J gene: TRBJ2-5
D gene: TRBD2
V gene: TRBV2
CDR3 protein: CASRKGLAGEETQYF
CDR3 DNA: TGTGCCAGCAGAAAGGGACTAGCGGGAGAGGAGACCCAGTACTTC

clone size: NA
J gene: TRBJ1-6
D gene: TRBD1
V gene: TRBV5-4
CDR3 protein: CASSSSTGLTSPLHF
CDR3 DNA: TGTGCCAGCAGCTCTTCGACAGGGCTTACTTCACCCCTCCACTTT

clone size: few
J gene: TRBJ2-7
D gene: NA
V gene: TRBV11-2
CDR3 protein: CASSLFGEQYF
CDR3 DNA: TGTGCCAGCAGCTTATTCGGCGAGCAGTACTTC

clone size: NA
J gene: TRBJ2-1
D gene: TRBD1
V gene: TRBV9
CDR3 protein: CASSARRGQSFNEQFF
CDR3 DNA: TGTGCCAGCAGCGCCCGCCGGGGACAGTCCTTCAATGAGCAGTTCTTC

clone size: few
J gene: TRBJ2-3
D gene: NA
V gene: TRBV10-3
CDR3 protein: CAISESVGGLDTDTQYF
CDR3 DNA: TGTGCCATCAGTGAGTCAGTCGGGGGACTGGACACAGATACGCAGTATTTT

clone size: NA
J gene: TRBJ2-5
D gene: TRBD1
V gene: TRBV5-1
CDR3 protein: CASRVGTGGRETQYF
CDR3 DNA: TGCGCCAGCAGGGTGGGGACAGGCGGTCGAGAGACCCAGTACTTC

clone size: few
J gene: TRBJ2-3
D gene: TRBD2
V gene: TRBV11-2
CDR3 protein: CASSRGLAGAGDTQYF
CDR3 DNA: TGTGCCAGCAGTAGAGGACTAGCGGGAGCGGGAGATACGCAGTATTTT

clone size: once
J gene: TRBJ1-3
D gene: NA
V gene: TRBV29-1
CDR3 protein: CSAIRELNGNTIYF
CDR3 DNA: TGCAGCGCTATCCGGGAGTTGAACGGAAACACCATATATTTT

clone size: NA
J gene: TRBJ2-7
D gene: NA
V gene: TRBV13
CDR3 protein: CASSLDRREFGEQYF
CDR3 DNA: TGTGCCAGCAGCTTAGATCGAAGGGAGTTTGGAGAGCAGTACTTC